This T cell receptor (beta chain) is from a study of cytomegalovirus exposure and HLA in healthy donors. TCRdb keeps only in-frame clones here, not all; method: immunoSEQ multiplex PCR. The profile covers 90,000 to 150,000 clones, with approximately 87% appearing a single time and 2% to 2.5% taken by the ten largest. The ends lost 3 bases at V and 4 bases at J; junction bases unmatched: 9. Germline CDR1 SGHRS, CDR2 YFSETQ. CDR3 length: 16 amino acids. The chain recombines TRBV5-1 with TRBJ2-1; 8 nucleotides agree with TRBD2. The TCR comes from a woman under 40 in good health and CMV-seronegative. Material for sequencing was PBMCs. CDR3 bases: TGCGCCAGCAGCTGGACGGGGGGGCCGGGTTACAATGAGCAGTTCTTC. Translation: CASSWTGGPGYNEQFF.